The 27 T cell receptor beta chains below all came from one sample that was sequenced in a study of T cell changes during pregnancy in multiple sclerosis. Profiled with immunoSEQ multiplex PCR; TCRdb holds only in-frame clones, not every one. The top ten hold roughly 0.47% of the sample, which has fewer than 55,000 clones, around 90% seen once. The source material was CD4+ T cells from peripheral blood mononuclear cells, sampled in the third trimester of pregnancy. All receptors derive from a female donor with multiple sclerosis, enrolled in a pregnancy study.

The chain is built from TRBV10-3 and TRBJ2-5, with a tentative D call TRBD2 (5 bases). Germline V gene sequence: CDR1 ENHRY, CDR2 SYGVKD. The CDR3 extends over 13 amino acids. V dropped 5 bases and J dropped 9 bases, with 16 bases sitting between them. The CDR3 nucleotides are TGTGCCATCAGTAGACTACAAGAGATGGCCCAGTACTTC. This gives the protein CAISRLQEMAQYF.

The genes are TRBV6-1 and TRBJ1-4, with a tentative D call TRBD1 (6 bases). This CDR3 comprises 17 residues. The germline V and J ends were trimmed by 2 bases and 6 bases, with 19 bases remaining between them. Germline V CDR1 and CDR2: MNHNS, SASEGT. CDR3 sequence reads: CASSESPGLRQDEKLFF. CDR3 nucleotides: TGTGCCAGCAGTGAAAGTCCGGGCCTCCGACAGGATGAAAAACTGTTTTTT.

The V and J genes are TRBV12-5 and TRBJ2-3; 7 bases agree with TRBD1. V lost 1 base and J lost 4; bases outside the gene matches: 11. The CDR3 has 17 residues. Germline CDR1 is LGHNT and CDR2 is FRNRAP. CDR3 in DNA: TGTGCTAGTGGTTTGGCCGAAAAGGGGGCGTTTTCAGATACGCAGTATTTT. This translates into CASGLAEKGAFSDTQYF.

The rearrangement joins TRBV10-3 to TRBJ2-2; perhaps TRBD2 as D (5 bases). CDR3 size: 15 residues. CDR1 and CDR2 (germline): ENHRY, SYGVKD. Trimming removed 4 bases at V and 4 bases at J, with 13 bases between. Here the CDR3 reads CAISGGQAGTGELFF. Written as DNA, the CDR3 is TGTGCCATCAGTGGAGGGCAGGCTGGCACCGGGGAGCTGTTTTTT.

This chain links TRBV14 with TRBJ2-1; TRBD1 matches 8 bases. Germline V gives CDR1 SGHDN, CDR2 FVKESK. The V and J ends lost 1 base and 8 bases, in that order; junction bases with no gene match: 10. The CDR3 is 16 amino acids. The CDR3 DNA is TGTGCCAGCAGCCAAGTGTTTAGGGACAGGTCTCATGAGCAGTTCTTC. It is translated as CASSQVFRDRSHEQFF.

The rearrangement uses TRBV2 and TRBJ1-3; D is uncertain. The CDR3 has 15 amino acids. In germline, CDR1 is SNHLY, CDR2 FYNNEI. V lost 5 bases and J 0 bases, leaving 11 bases between the germline ends. The CDR3 loop reads CASSIASNSGNTIYF. The CDR3 coding sequence is TGTGCCAGCAGTATAGCGTCGAACTCTGGAAACACCATATATTTT. Full variable domain (remainder filled in from reference TRBV2 and TRBJ1-3): EPEVTQTPSHQVTQMGQEVILRCVPISNHLYFYWYRQILGQKVEFLVSFYNNEISEKSEIFDDQFSVERPDGSNFTLKIRSTKLEDSAMYFCASSIASNSGNTIYFGEGSWLTVV.

The chain recombines TRBV27 with TRBJ2-2, with 10 bases aligning to TRBD2. Trimming at V came to 4 bases and at J to 4 bases, leaving 3 bases not matched to a gene. CDR1 MNHEY and CDR2 SMNVEV come from the germline V gene (reference sequence). The length of the CDR3 is 15 residues. The CDR3 reads CASSSLAGVTGELFF. In DNA form, the CDR3 reads TGTGCCAGCAGTTCCCTAGCGGGAGTCACCGGGGAGCTGTTTTTT.

CDR3 sequence reads: CASSKNSQGNSPLHF. The CDR3 nucleotides read TGTGCCAGCAGCAAAAACAGCCAGGGTAATTCACCCCTCCACTTT. The genes are TRBV9 and TRBJ1-6, with D maybe TRBD1 (5 bases). The germline gives CDR1 SGDLS, CDR2 YYNGEE. The CDR3 has 15 amino acids. V lost 4 bases and J 6 bases, leaving 14 bases between the germline ends.

The chain employs TRBV5-1 and TRBJ1-2; D unresolved. Trimming removed 2 bases from V and 0 bases from J, with 8 bases in between. From germline, CDR1 is SGHRS and CDR2 YFSETQ. This CDR3 has 14 residues. The CDR3 loop is CASSFLSANYGYTF. As DNA, the CDR3 is TGCGCCAGCAGCTTTCTAAGTGCTAACTATGGCTACACCTTC.

The genes are TRBV20-1 and TRBJ1-2, with 7 bases lining up with TRBD1. There are 11 residues in the CDR3. Germline V gene sequence: CDR1 DFQATT, CDR2 SNEGSKA (reference sequence). The CDR3 sequence is CSAGQIYGYTF. The CDR3 bases are TGCAGCGCGGGACAGATCTATGGCTACACCTTC.

This sequence joins TRBV2 and TRBJ2-3; 7 positions agree with TRBD2. The CDR3 is 15 amino acids. Losses at the gene ends were 3 bases for V and 3 bases for J; bases not matched to a gene: 6. Germline assignment: CDR1 SNHLY and CDR2 FYNNEI. The CDR3 region is CASSDDSGATDTQYF. The CDR3 coding sequence is TGTGCCAGCAGTGACGACAGCGGGGCTACAGATACGCAGTATTTT.

This clone has a single count. The V and J genes are TRBV25-1 and TRBJ2-2, with 8 bases aligning to TRBD1. There are 14 residues in the CDR3. The germline gives CDR1 MGHDK, CDR2 SYGVNS. V shed 6 bases, J shed 6 bases, and the junction held 6 bases outside the gene matches. CDR3 loop: CASRGQVVSGELFF. In nucleotides, the CDR3 is TGTGCCAGCAGGGGACAGGTCGTCTCCGGGGAGCTGTTTTTT.

V usage is TRBV29-1 and J usage is TRBJ2-1; possible D gene TRBD2, 5 bases. CDR1 is SQVTM and CDR2 is ANQGSEA in the germline V gene. This CDR3 comprises 10 residues. V was pared by 3 bases and J by 9 bases, with 6 bases between. This CDR3 reads CSVEGAEQFF. For the CDR3, the DNA is TGCAGCGTTGAGGGAGCTGAGCAGTTCTTC.

The rearrangement uses TRBV5-1 and TRBJ1-2; 9 positions match TRBD1. The CDR3 contains 14 residues. The V segment lost 3 bases and the J segment 6 bases; nucleotides outside the gene matches: 6. Germline-derived CDR1 and CDR2 are SGHRS and YFSETQ. The CDR3 loop reads CASSSTGGSDGYTF. The CDR3 DNA reads TGCGCCAGCAGCTCTACAGGGGGCTCCGATGGCTACACCTTC.

The chain joins TRBV5-1 to TRBJ2-7; 8 bases are shared with TRBD2. CDR3 length: 17 amino acids. In germline, CDR1 is SGHRS, CDR2 YFSETQ. With V trimmed by 1 base and J by 3 bases, 12 bases remained unmatched. In nucleotides, the CDR3 is TGCGCCAGCAGCTTGATTCAGGTGGGGCTAGCGGGCTACGAGCAGTACTTC. It yields the protein CASSLIQVGLAGYEQYF. Supplemented by reference TRBV5-1 and TRBJ2-7, the full variable domain reads KAGVTQTPRYLIKTRGQQVTLSCSPISGHRSVSWYQQTPGQGLQFLFEYFSETQRNKGNFPGRFSGRQFSNSRSEMNVSTLELGDSALYLCASSLIQVGLAGYEQYFGPGTRLTVT.

The chain combines TRBV15 with TRBJ2-1; TRBD2 matches 7 bases. Germline CDR1 and CDR2: LNHNV and YYDKDF (reference sequence). CDR3 length: 17 residues. The trim removed 1 base at V and 2 bases at J, leaving 8 bases unmatched. The CDR3 DNA follows: TGTGCCACCAGCAGAGCAGTGGGGAGCGGGGCCTACAATGAGCAGTTCTTC. The encoded protein is CATSRAVGSGAYNEQFF.

This chain joins TRBV27 and TRBJ2-7, with 7 positions matching TRBD1. J lost 5 bases, V lost 3 bases, and 4 bases had no gene match. Germline assignment: CDR1 MNHEY and CDR2 SMNVEV (reference sequence). The CDR3 loop spans 13 amino acids. CDR3 nucleotides: TGTGCCAGCAGTTTGGACAGGATGGACGAGCAGTACTTC. Its protein product is CASSLDRMDEQYF.

The CDR3 reads CASSLGTGNHEQYF. In DNA, the CDR3 is TGCGCCAGCAGCTTGGGGACAGGGAACCACGAGCAGTACTTC. This rearrangement joins TRBV5-1 to TRBJ2-7; 8 nucleotides match TRBD1. The CDR3 is 14 residues long. Germline V lookup: CDR1 SGHRS, CDR2 YFSETQ. Unmatched junction bases numbered 4, after V lost 0 bases and J lost 5 bases.

The chain recombines TRBV18 with TRBJ1-1; D might be TRBD1 (5 bases). Trimming took 0 bases from V and 7 from J, leaving 15 bases between them. The CDR3 runs to 15 residues. The germline V gene encodes CDR1 KGHSH and CDR2 LQKENI. The CDR3 DNA follows: TGTGCCAGCTCACCACCGTCGGGGGTTTGGATTGAAGCTTTCTTT. Its protein product is CASSPPSGVWIEAFF.

This chain uses TRBV30 with TRBJ1-3; 9 bases map to TRBD1. The CDR3 spans 16 residues. Germline CDR1 is GTSNPN and CDR2 is SVGIG (reference sequence). The V and J ends lost 1 base and 4 bases, in that order; junction bases with no gene match: 8. The CDR3 sequence: CAWSGTLGTGGNTIYF. CDR3 DNA sequence: TGTGCCTGGAGTGGTACCCTGGGGACAGGGGGAAACACCATATATTTT.

The CDR3 DNA reads as TGTGCCAGCCGCGCGGGGGGAACAACTAATGAAAAACTGTTTTTT. This gives the protein CASRAGGTTNEKLFF. This rearrangement joins TRBV5-4 to TRBJ1-4; weak D call: TRBD1 (5 bases). The CDR3 length is 15 residues. The ends were cut back, 7 bases at V and 0 bases at J, with 13 bases in the middle. CDR1 SGHNT and CDR2 YYREEE come from the germline V gene (reference sequence).

The chain has TRBV4-1 and TRBJ1-2, with TRBD1 matching 12 bases. This CDR3 comprises 16 residues. V trimming: 2 bases; J trimming: 3 bases; junction bases outside the gene matches: 4. Per germline, CDR1 MGHRA and CDR2 YSYEKL. CDR3: CASSQTGTGGYYGYTF. As DNA, the CDR3 is TGCGCCAGCAGCCAAACCGGGACAGGGGGCTACTATGGCTACACCTTC.

This rearrangement joins TRBV9 to TRBJ1-2, with no clear D. Germline CDR1 is SGDLS and CDR2 is YYNGEE. This CDR3 contains 15 residues. The ends were cut back, 4 bases at V and 3 bases at J, with 16 bases in the middle. The CDR3 loop is CASSPGVSGDYGYTF. Written as DNA, the CDR3 is TGTGCCAGCAGCCCCGGTGTGTCTGGAGACTATGGCTACACCTTC.

The genes are TRBV6-1 and TRBJ1-6, with 7 bases fitting TRBD1. J was trimmed by 11 bases and V by 6 bases; bases with no gene match: 13. Per the germline V gene, CDR1 is MNHNS and CDR2 is SASEGT. The CDR3 totals 15 residues. CDR3 residues: CASRTSTTGPPPLHF. DNA of the CDR3: TGTGCCAGCAGGACCTCCACGACAGGGCCTCCACCCCTCCACTTT.

A single count supports this clone. This CDR3 reads CASSNAPRGTNTGELFF. The CDR3 bases are TGTGCCAGCAGCAACGCCCCTAGAGGGACGAACACCGGGGAGCTGTTTTTT. The chain is built from TRBV21-1 and TRBJ2-2; the table gives TRBD2 as D, unverified against the DNA. TRBV21-1 constitutes a pseudogene. The CDR3 runs to 17 residues.

The chain employs TRBV11-3 and TRBJ2-3; a weak D match, TRBD2 (6 bases). The CDR3 spans 12 residues. The germline CDR1 and CDR2 sequences are SGHNT and YENEEA. Trimming shortened V by 5 bases and J by 6 bases, and 9 bases separated the two germline ends. The CDR3 DNA follows: TGTGCCAGCAGCCCGGGGGTGGATACGCAGTATTTT. Encoded protein: CASSPGVDTQYF.

As for this clone: The junction departs from germline at one end; a sequencing error may be responsible. The chain has TRBV6-5 and TRBJ2-7; 8 nucleotides agree with TRBD1. The V gene's germline CDR1 is MNHEY and CDR2 SVGAGI. This CDR3 is 13 amino acids long. CDR3 DNA: TGTGCCAGCAGTGGACAGGGAATCATGGCTTCGCACTTC. It yields the protein CASSGQGIMASHF.